The 12 T cell receptor beta chains listed next were all sequenced from one sample in a study of blood T cell repertoires in COVID-19. Method: immunoSEQ multiplex PCR; TCRdb's copy keeps in-frame clones and lacks some. The sample has tens of thousands of clones; roughly 88% are singletons. The sequencing input was peripheral blood. The receptors come from a man aged 80 or over with active or convalescent COVID-19.

The chain employs TRBV11-2 and TRBJ1-3; D unresolved. Trimming cost V 5 bases and J 0 bases, with 8 bases left between them. The V gene's germline CDR1 is SGHAT and CDR2 FQNNGV. The CDR3 sequence is 14 residues long. CDR3 sequence: CASSRLTSGNTIYF. The CDR3 bases are TGTGCCAGCAGCCGACTGACCTCTGGAAACACCATATATTTT.

A remark on this clone: The same CDR3 can be traced to other DNA sequences in this sample. The CDR3 DNA reads TGCGCCAGCAGCTTGGGGCAGGGGACCTATGGCTACACCTTC. It yields the protein CASSLGQGTYGYTF. The chain recombines TRBV5-1 with TRBJ1-2, with D perhaps TRBD1 (6 bases). This CDR3 region has 14 residues. Germline V lookup: CDR1 SGHRS, CDR2 YFSETQ. The germline V and J ends were trimmed by 0 bases and 4 bases, with 10 bases remaining between them.

This chain uses TRBV19 with TRBJ2-1; D may be TRBD1 (6 bases). V was clipped by 3 bases and J by 15 bases, with 15 bases between them. The length of the CDR3 is 12 residues. Per germline, CDR1 LNHDA and CDR2 SQIVND (reference sequence). The CDR3 DNA sequence: TGTGCCAGTAGTATTTCAGGACAGTATCGGTTCTTC. Amino acid sequence: CASSISGQYRFF.

The V call is TRBV12-3 or TRBV12-4, the J call TRBJ1-2; D might be TRBD1 (6 bases). Trimming left V 7 bases short and J 7 bases short, with 13 bases between. The CDR3 covers 12 residues. The DNA for the CDR3 is TGTGCCAGCACCCCAGGGGTTTCTGGCTACACCTTC. The encoded protein is CASTPGVSGYTF.

This chain links TRBV27 with TRBJ1-5, with D possibly being TRBD1 (6 bases). The V end lost 2 bases, the J end lost 5 bases, and 10 bases lay between the germline ends. In germline, CDR1 is MNHEY, CDR2 SMNVEV (reference sequence). The CDR3 has 14 residues. This chain's CDR3 is CASSLRTEDQPQHF. The CDR3 bases are TGTGCCAGCAGTTTACGGACAGAAGATCAGCCCCAGCATTTT.

The V gene is TRBV9, the J gene TRBJ1-6; 10 bases map to TRBD1. Germline CDR1 reads SGDLS; CDR2 reads YYNGEE. The J segment lost 8 bases and the V segment lost 4 bases, leaving 3 bases of the junction unmatched. This CDR3 spans 14 amino acids. The CDR3 here is CASSRTGGHSPLHF. CDR3 sequence (DNA): TGTGCCAGCAGCAGGACAGGGGGGCATTCACCCCTCCACTTT.

The V call is TRBV6-5, the J call TRBJ1-2; D not resolved. Trimming took 6 bases from V and 2 from J, leaving 7 bases between them. The germline V gene has CDR1 MNHEY and CDR2 SVGAGI. The CDR3 has 12 amino acids. The CDR3 DNA is TGTGCCAGCAGGTTCTCGAACTATGGCTACACCTTC. This translates into CASRFSNYGYTF.

The chain employs TRBV6-5 and TRBJ2-1; D gene uncertain. Per germline, CDR1 MNHEY and CDR2 SVGAGI. Deletions cut 2 bases from V and 3 bases from J, with 5 bases between. The CDR3 totals 13 residues. This CDR3 reads CASSYRGYNEQFF. Here the CDR3 DNA reads TGTGCCAGCAGTTACCGCGGCTACAATGAGCAGTTCTTC.

The chain carries TRBV7-2 and TRBJ2-2; 9 nucleotides align to TRBD1. This CDR3 region has 17 residues. Germline trimming cut 6 bases from V and 4 bases from J; bases unmatched to any gene: 12. CDR1 is SGHTA, CDR2 FQGNSA, per germline. The chain's CDR3 is CASRIQGASGSTGELFF. The DNA for the CDR3 is TGTGCCAGCAGAATACAGGGGGCTAGCGGTTCCACCGGGGAGCTGTTTTTT.

The chain employs TRBV11-3 and TRBJ2-5, with D possibly TRBD2 on 7 matching bases. V lost 10 bases to trimming and J lost 5 bases, with 23 bases between them. This CDR3 comprises 15 residues. Germline V gives CDR1 SGHNT, CDR2 YENEEA. The CDR3 DNA reads TGTGCCACTATTCGGGGGCGGGGGCTGGAGGAGACCCAGTACTTC. This codes for CATIRGRGLEETQYF.

V is TRBV19 and J is TRBJ2-1; TRBD2 matches 9 bases. The CDR3 contains 17 residues. J was trimmed by 4 bases and V by 1 base; bases with no gene match: 8. Per germline, CDR1 LNHDA and CDR2 SQIVND (reference sequence). The CDR3 nucleotides read TGTGCCAGTAGTATAGGCCCCCGCAGCGGGGGGTACAATGAGCAGTTCTTC. This gives the protein CASSIGPRSGGYNEQFF.

The V call is TRBV6-2 or TRBV6-3, the J call TRBJ2-1; TRBD1 agrees at 8 bases. J gave up 6 bases and V 6 bases, and 10 bases lay outside the gene matches. The CDR3 contains 15 residues. Germline CDR1 MNHEY, CDR2 SVGEGT. The CDR3 sequence is CASSLDRGYGNEQFF. In DNA form, the CDR3 reads TGTGCCAGCAGCCTAGACAGGGGATATGGCAATGAGCAGTTCTTC.